This T cell receptor (beta chain) was observed in a study of shared clonotypes between healthy human individuals. On the study more broadly: Per donor, CD8 memory used one plate, CD8 naive used two, CD4 memory used three and CD4 naive used three.

Points from the study as a whole: Blood was the sole source, and tissue repertoires probably differ. All-four-donor shared clonotypes had higher generation probabilities than non-shared clonotypes did.

With regard to this clone: What it binds is not known.

The data were produced by immunoSEQ multiplex PCR, yet TCRdb's version contains in-frame clones alone and is incomplete. The sample consists of 850,000 to 1,200,000 clones, about three quarters of them appearing once. The ends were cut back, 4 bases at V and 4 bases at J, with 14 bases in the middle. CDR1 SGDLS and CDR2 YYNGEE come from the germline V gene. This CDR3 has 15 amino acids. This sequence was found in a man between 18 and 35 years old in good health. This chain links TRBV9 with TRBJ2-2; TRBD1 is a possible D gene (5 bases). Input material: memory CD4+ T cells sorted from blood. Indicated subset: CD45RA-negative fraction. The CDR3, as DNA: TGTGCCAGCAGCCCCTCCGGACAAGTCACCGGGGAGCTGTTTTTT. As protein: CASSPSGQVTGELFF.